Included here is one TCR beta chain sequence, with context. The data belong to a study of blood T cell repertoires in COVID-19. Across the whole study: Acute-phase and convalescent COVID-19 samples originated in the United States, Italy and Spain. From T cells, B-cell-depleted T cells, or PBMCs came the material, which was cDNA or gDNA.

Germline CDR1 and CDR2: MNHNY and SVGAGI (reference sequence). The CDR3 consists of 15 residues. Per the original data handling: Using reference gene primer amplification, nucleated cell counts were estimated. TCRdb's copy holds only in-frame clones and misses some; the assay was immunoSEQ multiplex PCR. Clonal size and the V and J genes are those of that table, whereas D and trimming came from the DNA. The repertoire has about 73,000 clones, around four fifths of them found once; the top ten carry 1.5% to 2%. V usage is TRBV6-6 and J usage is TRBJ2-5; TRBD1 agrees at 7 bases. The closer fit of TRBJ2-7 to the DNA end suggests the J call may be wrong. The sample was peripheral blood. The TCR comes from a woman aged 55-75 years with acute or convalescent COVID-19. This CDR3 is CASSYSAGGPGEQYF. The CDR3 bases are TGTGCCAGCAGTTACTCAGCAGGGGGACCAGGCGAGCAGTACTTC.